At least ten counts were recorded for the clone carrying this T cell receptor beta chain. A much bigger clone sits one base away, suggesting this may be a read error. CDR1 is MNHEY and CDR2 is SVGAGI in the germline V gene. The CDR3 runs to 13 residues. Trimming stripped 7 bases from V and 0 bases from J, with 7 bases between. Amplified TCR beta CDR3 regions were obtained using RNA transcripts as template. RT-PCR with HTBI primers came first, then second-round multiplex PCR. One entry per CDR3 protein, called by TCRdb with MiXCR from the multiplex PCR reads. The table shows about 220,000 distinct CDR3 sequences, with under 25% occurring only once. This sample was taken from a study of Graves' ophthalmopathy and Graves' hyperthyroidism. Having ophthalmopathy, the donors showed moderate-to-severe activity, CAS ≥3 and NOSPECS ≥4, with disease lasting under 3 months.

The chain combines TRBV6-5 with TRBJ1-5; D uncertain. The specimen was peripheral blood. The source of this sequence is a woman between 50 and 59 years old with Graves' ophthalmopathy. This chain's CDR3 is CASTDYSNQPQHF. For the CDR3, the DNA is TGTGCCAGCACGGATTATAGCAATCAGCCCCAGCATTTT.